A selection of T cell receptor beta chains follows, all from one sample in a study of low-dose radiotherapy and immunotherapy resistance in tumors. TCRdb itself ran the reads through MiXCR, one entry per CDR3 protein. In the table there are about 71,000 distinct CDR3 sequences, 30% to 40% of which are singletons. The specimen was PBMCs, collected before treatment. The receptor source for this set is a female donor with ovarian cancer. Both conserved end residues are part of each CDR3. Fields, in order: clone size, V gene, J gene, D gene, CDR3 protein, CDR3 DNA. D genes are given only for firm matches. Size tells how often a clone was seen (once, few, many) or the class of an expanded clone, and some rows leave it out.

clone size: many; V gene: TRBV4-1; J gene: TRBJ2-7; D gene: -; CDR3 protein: CASSQDKSISEVYEQYF; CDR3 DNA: TGCGCCAGCAGCCAAGACAAATCTATTTCTGAGGTTTACGAGCAGTACTTC
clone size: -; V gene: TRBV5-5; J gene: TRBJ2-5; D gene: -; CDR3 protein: CASSRTGGSSDPTQETQYF; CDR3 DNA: TGTGCCAGCAGCCGAACTGGGGGATCTAGCGACCCAACCCAAGAGACCCAGTACTTC
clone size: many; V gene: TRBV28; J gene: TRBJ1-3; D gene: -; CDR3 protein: CGYRDDSGNTIYF; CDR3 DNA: TGTGGGTACAGAGATGACTCTGGAAACACCATATATTTT
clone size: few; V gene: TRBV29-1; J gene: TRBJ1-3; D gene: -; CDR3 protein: CSVSKGGKGSSGNTIYF; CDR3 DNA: TGCAGCGTTTCTAAGGGAGGGAAGGGGAGCTCTGGAAACACCATATATTTT
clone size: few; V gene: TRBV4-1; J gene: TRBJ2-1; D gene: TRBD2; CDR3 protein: CASSQRDTSGDSPNEQFF; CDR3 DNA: TGTGCCAGCAGCCAAAGAGATACTAGCGGGGATTCTCCCAATGAGCAGTTCTTC
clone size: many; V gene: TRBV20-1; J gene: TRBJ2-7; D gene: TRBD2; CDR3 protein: CSGTSGSHEQYF; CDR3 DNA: TGCAGTGGGACTAGCGGGAGCCACGAGCAGTACTTC
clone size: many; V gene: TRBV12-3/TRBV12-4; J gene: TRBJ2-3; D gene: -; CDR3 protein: CASSFRKDTQYF; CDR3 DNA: TGTGCCAGCAGTTTTAGAAAAGATACGCAGTATTTT
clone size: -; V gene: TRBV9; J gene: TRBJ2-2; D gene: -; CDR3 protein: CASSVGVGELFF; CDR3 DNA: TGTGCCAGCAGCGTAGGGGTAGGGGAGCTGTTTTTT
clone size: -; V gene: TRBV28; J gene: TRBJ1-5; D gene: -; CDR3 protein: CASRTEQPQHF; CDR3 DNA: TGTGCCAGCAGGACAGAACAGCCCCAGCATTTT
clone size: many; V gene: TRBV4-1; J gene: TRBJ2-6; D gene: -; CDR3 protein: CASSQDGGESLYSGANVLTF; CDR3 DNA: TGCGCCAGCAGCCAAGATGGGGGAGAGTCCCTCTACTCTGGGGCCAACGTCCTGACTTTC
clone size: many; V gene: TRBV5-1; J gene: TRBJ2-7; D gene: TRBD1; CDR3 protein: CASSLSMGQGAYEQYF; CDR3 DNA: TGCGCCAGCAGCTTGAGTATGGGACAGGGCGCCTACGAGCAGTACTTC
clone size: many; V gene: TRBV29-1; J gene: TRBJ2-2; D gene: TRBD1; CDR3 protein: CSATGGPGELFF; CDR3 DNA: TGCAGCGCTACAGGGGGACCGGGGGAGCTGTTTTTT
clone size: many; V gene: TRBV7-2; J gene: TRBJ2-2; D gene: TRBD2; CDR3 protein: CASSGLLAGGAGELFF; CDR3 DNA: TGTGCCAGCAGCGGCCTTCTAGCGGGTGGCGCCGGGGAGCTGTTTTTT
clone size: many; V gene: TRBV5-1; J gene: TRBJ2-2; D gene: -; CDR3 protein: CASSPRQTGLEAGELFF; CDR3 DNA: TGCGCCAGCAGCCCCCGCCAGACAGGCTTGGAAGCCGGGGAGCTGTTTTTT
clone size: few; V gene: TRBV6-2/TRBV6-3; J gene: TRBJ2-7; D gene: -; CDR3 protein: CASSYSGPATRGYF; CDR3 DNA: TGTGCCAGCAGTTACTCGGGCCCAGCTACGAGGGGGTACTTC
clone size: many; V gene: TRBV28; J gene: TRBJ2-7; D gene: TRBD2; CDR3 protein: CASTATSGGHEQYF; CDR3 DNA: TGTGCCAGCACCGCGACTAGCGGGGGCCACGAGCAGTACTTC
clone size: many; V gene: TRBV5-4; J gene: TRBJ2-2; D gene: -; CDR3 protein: CASSKGTGELFF; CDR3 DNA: TGTGCCAGCAGTAAGGGCACCGGGGAGCTGTTTTTT
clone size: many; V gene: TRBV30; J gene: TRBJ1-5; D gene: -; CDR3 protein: CAWSVQGGNQPQHF; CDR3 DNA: TGTGCCTGGAGTGTACAAGGGGGCAATCAGCCCCAGCATTTT
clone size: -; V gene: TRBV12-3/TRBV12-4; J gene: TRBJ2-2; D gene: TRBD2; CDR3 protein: CASSSQTSGNTGELFF; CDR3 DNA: TGTGCCAGCAGTTCCCAGACTAGCGGGAACACCGGGGAGCTGTTTTTT
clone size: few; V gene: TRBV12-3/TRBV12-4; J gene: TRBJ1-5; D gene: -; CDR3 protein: CASSFPGGEPNQPQHF; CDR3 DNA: TGTGCCAGCAGTTTCCCGGGCGGGGAGCCCAATCAGCCCCAGCATTTT
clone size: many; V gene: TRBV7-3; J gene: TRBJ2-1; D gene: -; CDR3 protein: CASSLSSDYNEQFF; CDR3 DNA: TGTGCCAGCAGCTTAAGCTCGGACTACAATGAGCAGTTCTTC
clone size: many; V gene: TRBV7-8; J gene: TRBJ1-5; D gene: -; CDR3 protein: CASSSRSQPQHF; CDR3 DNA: TGTGCCAGCAGCTCCCGGAGTCAGCCCCAGCATTTT
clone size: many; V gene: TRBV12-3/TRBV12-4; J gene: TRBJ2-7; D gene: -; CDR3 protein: CASSFRVGGTATYEQYF; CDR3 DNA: TGTGCCAGCAGTTTCCGGGTTGGGGGGACGGCAACCTACGAGCAGTACTTC
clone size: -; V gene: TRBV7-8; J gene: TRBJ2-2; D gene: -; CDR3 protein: CASKLGDTYTGELFFF; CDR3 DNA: -
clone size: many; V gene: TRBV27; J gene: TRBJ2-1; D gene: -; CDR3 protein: CASSPIPDGNEQFF; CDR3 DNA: TGTGCCAGCAGTCCTATTCCGGACGGGAATGAGCAGTTCTTC